What follows is one T cell receptor (beta chain) and its context. Its antigen remains unidentified. This specimen comes from a study of cytomegalovirus exposure and HLA in healthy donors. General study points: Rarity characterized most TCR sequences, yet some public TCRs appeared in many donors. In an earlier analysis, most TCR beta V segments were productive about 87% or about 30% of the time. The study listed approximately 170 cytomegalovirus-associated TCR beta chains.

Use of 60 Vbeta and 13 Jbeta primers characterized the PCR. Sequencing was performed with immunoSEQ multiplex PCR; in TCRdb, only in-frame clones are kept and a portion is missing. The sample includes about 150,000 clones, 65% to 80% of them seen just once. The receptor comes from a man aged 25 to 40 in good health and CMV-seronegative. The source material was PBMCs.

CDR3 DNA sequence: TGTGCCAGCACTTGGCACACTGAAGCTTTCTTT. Protein: CASTWHTEAFF. The genes are TRBV28 and TRBJ1-1; D remains unclear. V was trimmed by 7 bases and J by 3 bases, leaving 6 bases between them. The germline CDR1 and CDR2 sequences are MDHEN and SYDVKM. The length of the CDR3 is 11 residues.